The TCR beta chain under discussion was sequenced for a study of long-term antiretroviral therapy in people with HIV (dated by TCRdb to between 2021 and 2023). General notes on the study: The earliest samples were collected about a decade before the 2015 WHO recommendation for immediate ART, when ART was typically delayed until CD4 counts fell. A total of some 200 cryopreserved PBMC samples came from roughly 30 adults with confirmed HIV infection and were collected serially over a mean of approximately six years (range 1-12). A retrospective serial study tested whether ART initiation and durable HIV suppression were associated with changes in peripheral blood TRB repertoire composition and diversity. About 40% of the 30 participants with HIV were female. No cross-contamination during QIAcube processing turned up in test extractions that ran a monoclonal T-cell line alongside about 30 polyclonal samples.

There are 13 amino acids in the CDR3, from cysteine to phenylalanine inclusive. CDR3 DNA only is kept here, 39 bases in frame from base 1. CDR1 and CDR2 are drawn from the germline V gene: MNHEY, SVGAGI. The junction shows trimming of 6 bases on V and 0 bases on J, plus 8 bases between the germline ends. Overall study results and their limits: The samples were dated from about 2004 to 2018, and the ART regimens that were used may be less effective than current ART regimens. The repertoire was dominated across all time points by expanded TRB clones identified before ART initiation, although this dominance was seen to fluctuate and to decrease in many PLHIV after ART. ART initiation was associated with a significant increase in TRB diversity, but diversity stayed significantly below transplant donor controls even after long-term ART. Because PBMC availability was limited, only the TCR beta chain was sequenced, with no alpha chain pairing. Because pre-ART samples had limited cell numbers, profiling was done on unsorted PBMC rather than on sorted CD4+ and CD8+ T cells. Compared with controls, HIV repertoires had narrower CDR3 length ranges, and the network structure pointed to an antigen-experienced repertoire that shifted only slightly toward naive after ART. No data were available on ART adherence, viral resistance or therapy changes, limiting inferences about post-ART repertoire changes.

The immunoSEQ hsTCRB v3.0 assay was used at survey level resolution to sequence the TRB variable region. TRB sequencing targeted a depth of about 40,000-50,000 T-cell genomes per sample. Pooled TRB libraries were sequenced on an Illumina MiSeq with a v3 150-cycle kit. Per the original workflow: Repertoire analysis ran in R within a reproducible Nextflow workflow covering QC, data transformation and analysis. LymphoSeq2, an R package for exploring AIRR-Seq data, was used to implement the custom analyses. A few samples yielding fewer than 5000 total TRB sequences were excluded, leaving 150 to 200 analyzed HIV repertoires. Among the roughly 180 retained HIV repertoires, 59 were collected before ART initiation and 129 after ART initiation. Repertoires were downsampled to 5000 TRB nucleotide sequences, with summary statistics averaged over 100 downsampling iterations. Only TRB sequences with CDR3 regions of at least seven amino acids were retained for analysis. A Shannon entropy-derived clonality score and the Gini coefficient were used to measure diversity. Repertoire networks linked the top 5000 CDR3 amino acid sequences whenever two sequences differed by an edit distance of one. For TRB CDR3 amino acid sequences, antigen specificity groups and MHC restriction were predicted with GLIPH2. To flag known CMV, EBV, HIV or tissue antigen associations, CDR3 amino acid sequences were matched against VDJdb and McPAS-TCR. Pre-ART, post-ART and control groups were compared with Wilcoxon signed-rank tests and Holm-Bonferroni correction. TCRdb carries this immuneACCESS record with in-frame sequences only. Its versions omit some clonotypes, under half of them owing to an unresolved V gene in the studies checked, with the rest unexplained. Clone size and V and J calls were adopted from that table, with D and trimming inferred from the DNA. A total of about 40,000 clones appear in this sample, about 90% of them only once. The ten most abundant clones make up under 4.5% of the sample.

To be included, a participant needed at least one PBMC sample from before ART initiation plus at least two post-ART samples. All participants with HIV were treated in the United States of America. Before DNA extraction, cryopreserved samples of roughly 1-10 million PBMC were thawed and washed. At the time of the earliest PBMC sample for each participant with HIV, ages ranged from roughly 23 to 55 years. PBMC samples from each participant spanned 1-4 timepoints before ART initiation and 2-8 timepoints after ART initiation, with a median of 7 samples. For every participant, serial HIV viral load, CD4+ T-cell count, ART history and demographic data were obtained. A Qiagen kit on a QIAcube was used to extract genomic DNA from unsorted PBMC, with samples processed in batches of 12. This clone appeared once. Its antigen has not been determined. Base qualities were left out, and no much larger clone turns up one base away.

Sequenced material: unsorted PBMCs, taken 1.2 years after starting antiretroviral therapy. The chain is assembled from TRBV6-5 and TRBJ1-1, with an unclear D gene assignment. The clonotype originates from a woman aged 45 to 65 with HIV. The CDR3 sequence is CASSLLMNTEAFF. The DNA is TGTGCCAGCAGCCTCCTAATGAACACTGAAGCTTTCTTT.